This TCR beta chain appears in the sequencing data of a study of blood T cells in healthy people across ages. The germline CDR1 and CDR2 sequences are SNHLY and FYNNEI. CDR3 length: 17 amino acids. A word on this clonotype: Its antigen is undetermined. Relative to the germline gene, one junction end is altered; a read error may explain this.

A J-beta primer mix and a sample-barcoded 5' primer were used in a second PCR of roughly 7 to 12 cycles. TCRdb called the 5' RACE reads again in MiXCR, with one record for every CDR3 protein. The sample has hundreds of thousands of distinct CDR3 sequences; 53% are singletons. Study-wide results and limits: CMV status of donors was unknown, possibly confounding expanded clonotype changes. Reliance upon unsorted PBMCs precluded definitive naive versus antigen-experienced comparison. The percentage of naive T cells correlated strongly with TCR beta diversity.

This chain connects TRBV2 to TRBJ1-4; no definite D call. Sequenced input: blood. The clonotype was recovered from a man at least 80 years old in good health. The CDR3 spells CASSLPRPSRTNEKLFF. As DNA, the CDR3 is TGTGCCAGCAGCCTCCCCAGGCCAAGTAGAACTAATGAAAAGCTGTTTTTT.